This T cell receptor beta chain was recorded in a study of blood T cell repertoires in COVID-19. Study summary: The cDNA or gDNA used as material had been derived from T cells, B-cell-depleted T cells, or PBMCs.

Germline V gives CDR1 MDHEN, CDR2 SYDVKM. The germline V and J ends were trimmed by 3 bases and 2 bases, with 11 bases remaining between them. This CDR3 is built from 14 residues. TCRdb keeps only in-frame clones here, not all; method: immunoSEQ multiplex PCR. This table has about 200,000 clones, less than 85% appearing once. On this clone: This CDR3 is also generated by other DNA sequences in the sample.

J is TRBJ2-7 and V is TRBV28; possible D gene TRBD1, 5 bases. The TCR sequence derives from a woman in her seventies with acute or convalescent COVID-19. Sequencing used peripheral blood. CDR3 region: CASSLTRVPYEQYF. Here the CDR3 DNA reads TGTGCCAGCAGTTTGACCAGGGTTCCCTACGAGCAGTACTTC. The variable domain in full, with the rest retrieved from reference TRBV28 and TRBJ2-7, is DVKVTQSSRYLVKRTGEKVFLECVQDMDHENMFWYRQDPGLGLRLIYFSYDVKMKEKGDIPEGYSVSREKKERFSLILESASTNQTSMYLCASSLTRVPYEQYFGPGTRLTVT.